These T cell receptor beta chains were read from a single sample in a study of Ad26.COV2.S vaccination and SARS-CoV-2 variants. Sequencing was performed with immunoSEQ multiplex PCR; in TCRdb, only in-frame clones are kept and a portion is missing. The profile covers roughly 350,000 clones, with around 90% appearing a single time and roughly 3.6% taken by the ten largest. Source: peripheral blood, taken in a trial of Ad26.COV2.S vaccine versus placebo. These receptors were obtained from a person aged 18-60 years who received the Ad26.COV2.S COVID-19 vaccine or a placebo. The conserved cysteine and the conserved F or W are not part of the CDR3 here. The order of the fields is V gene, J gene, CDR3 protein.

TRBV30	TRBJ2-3	AWRDSGLDTQY
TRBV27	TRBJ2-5	ASSSHLGVQETQY
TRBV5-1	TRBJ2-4	ASSSILEDIQY
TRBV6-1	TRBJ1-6	ASSEAGHRSSYNSPLH
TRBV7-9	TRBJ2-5	ASSLSIENQETQY
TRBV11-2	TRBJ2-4	ASSSQTPGDIQY
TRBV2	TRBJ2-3	ASVGLAADTQY
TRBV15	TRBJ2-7	ATSRDRASSYEQY
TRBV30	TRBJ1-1	AWSVNPGGEAF
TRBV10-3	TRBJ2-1	AISESLYNEQF
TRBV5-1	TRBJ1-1	ASSLARDTLKDTEAF
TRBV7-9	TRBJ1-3	ASSPRRNTIY
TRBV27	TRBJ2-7	ASSLSGPREQY
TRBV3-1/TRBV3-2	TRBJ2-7	ASSQGGQEQY
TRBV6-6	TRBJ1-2	ASKIVEDSSGYT
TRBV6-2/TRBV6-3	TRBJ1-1	ASSYDRFNTEAF